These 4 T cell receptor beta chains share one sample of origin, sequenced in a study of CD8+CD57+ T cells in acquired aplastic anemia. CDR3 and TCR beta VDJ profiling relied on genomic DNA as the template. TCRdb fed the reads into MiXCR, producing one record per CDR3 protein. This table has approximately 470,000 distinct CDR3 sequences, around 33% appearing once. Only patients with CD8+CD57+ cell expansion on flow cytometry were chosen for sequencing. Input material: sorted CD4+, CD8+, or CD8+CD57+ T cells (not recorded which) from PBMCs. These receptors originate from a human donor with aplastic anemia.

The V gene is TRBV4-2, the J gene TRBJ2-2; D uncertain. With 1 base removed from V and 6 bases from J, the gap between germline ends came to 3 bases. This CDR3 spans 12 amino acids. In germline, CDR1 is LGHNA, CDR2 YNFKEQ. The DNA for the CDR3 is TGTGCCAGCAGCCAAGGTCCCGGGGAGCTGTTTTTT. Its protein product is CASSQGPGELFF.

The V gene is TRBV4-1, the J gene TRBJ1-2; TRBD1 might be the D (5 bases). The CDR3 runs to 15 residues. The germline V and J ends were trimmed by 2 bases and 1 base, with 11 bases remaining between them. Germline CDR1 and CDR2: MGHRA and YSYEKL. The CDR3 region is CASSQPTQGNYGYTF. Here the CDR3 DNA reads TGCGCCAGCAGCCAACCCACCCAGGGTAACTATGGCTACACCTTC.

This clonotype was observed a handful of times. CDR3 sequence (DNA): TGTGCCAGCAGCCAATCACCCGGGTACCCACAAGAGACCCAGTACTTC. Its translation: CASSQSPGYPQETQYF. This chain links TRBV14 with TRBJ2-5; D unresolved. The CDR3 runs to 16 residues. Trimming took 2 bases from V and 2 from J, leaving 15 bases between them. The germline V gene encodes CDR1 SGHDN and CDR2 FVKESK.

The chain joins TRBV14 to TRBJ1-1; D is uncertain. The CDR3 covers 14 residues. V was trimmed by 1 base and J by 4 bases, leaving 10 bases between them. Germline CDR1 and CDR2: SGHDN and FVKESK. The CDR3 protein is CASSQATVGTEAFF. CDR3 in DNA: TGTGCCAGCAGCCAAGCCACCGTGGGCACTGAAGCTTTCTTT. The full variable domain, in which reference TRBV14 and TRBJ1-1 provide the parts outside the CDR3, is EAGVTQFPSHSVIEKGQTVTLRCDPISGHDNLYWYRRVMGKEIKFLLHFVKESKQDESGMPNNRFLAERTGGTYSTLKVQPAELEDSGVYFCASSQATVGTEAFFGQGTRLTVV.